A single T cell receptor (beta chain) is shown here with its context. The data were taken from a study of blood T cell repertoires in COVID-19. As for the study in general: From the United States, Italy and Spain came samples of acute and convalescent COVID-19.

Sequencing was performed with immunoSEQ multiplex PCR; in TCRdb, only in-frame clones are kept and a portion is missing. This sample has about 200,000 clones, with 75% to 90% found just once. The material sequenced was PBMCs or T cells enriched from blood (not recorded which). This TCR was recovered from a man younger than 45 who had recovered from COVID-19.

The chain's CDR3 is CASSATGIRETQYF. The CDR3 DNA is TGCGCCAGCAGCGCTACAGGGATTCGAGAGACCCAGTACTTC. V is TRBV5-1 and J is TRBJ2-5; possible D gene TRBD1, 6 bases. With 4 bases removed from V and 4 bases from J, the gap between germline ends came to 14 bases. Germline loops: CDR1 SGHRS, CDR2 YFSETQ. The CDR3 is 14 residues long.